This TCR beta chain was profiled in a study of neurological immune-mediated disorders. Between the trimmed V and J ends, which lost 2 bases and 3 bases, there was a span of 7 bases. There are 13 residues in the CDR3. The making of cDNA relied on 5'RACE with 10-nucleotide random UMIs. MiXCR, run by TCRdb on the 5' RACE reads, gives a single entry per CDR3 protein. The table has about 52,000 distinct CDR3 sequences, about 4.1% seen once. This clonotype has a count of ten or more. The antigen is not known. Study results and caveats: Grouping of repertoires by phylogeny put those of 18 of 34 multiple sclerosis patients into a single related-CDR3 cluster, a possible signature.

Sequences were obtained from PBMCs. The chain is built from TRBV12-3 or TRBV12-4 and TRBJ1-2; D is undetermined. This clonotype originated in a man in his 60s with multiple sclerosis. CDR3: CASSLKGYYGYTF. The CDR3 DNA sequence: TGTGCCAGCAGTTTAAAGGGATACTATGGCTACACCTTC.